These T cell receptor beta chains were read from a single sample in a study of cytomegalovirus exposure and HLA in healthy donors. The method was immunoSEQ multiplex PCR; TCRdb's version includes in-frame clones alone and lacks a portion of them. The data contain some 63,000 clones, roughly 90% of them singletons. Sequencing was carried out using PBMCs. These receptors were obtained from a woman under 30 in good health and CMV-seronegative. Each CDR3 is given with its conserved first and last residue. A D gene is named only where the DNA matches it firmly. The size field is filled for only some rows; it gives once, few, many or a size class.

J | length | D | V | size | DNA | CDR3
TRBJ2-7 | 13 | TRBD1 | TRBV28 | - | TGTGCCAGCGCGGGACAGGGGGTTTACGAGCAGTACTTC | CASAGQGVYEQYF
TRBJ2-7 | 13 | TRBD1 | TRBV6-1 | once | TGTGCCAGCAGACTCGACAGGGACCGGGAAAAGTACTTC | CASRLDRDREKYF
TRBJ2-1 | 15 | - | TRBV5-4 | - | TGTGCCAGCAGCACGGATCAGGGGTCCTACAATGAGCAGTTCTTC | CASSTDQGSYNEQFF
TRBJ2-1 | 15 | - | TRBV7-2 | few | TGTGCCAGCAGGCAGATCAGCGACAGGCATACTGAGCAGTTCTTC | CASRQISDRHTEQFF
TRBJ2-1 | 15 | TRBD2 | TRBV10-3 | - | TGTGCCATCAGCCTGTTAGCGGGAGGCTACAATGAGCAGTTCTTC | CAISLLAGGYNEQFF
TRBJ1-6 | 15 | TRBD1 | TRBV4-1 | - | TGCGCCAGCAGCCAAGGGGACAGGCCGAATTCACCCCTCCACTTT | CASSQGDRPNSPLHF
TRBJ2-1 | 17 | TRBD1 | TRBV19 | few | TGTGCCAGTAGTAATGCTCCGGGACAGGGGGCCTACAATGAGCAGTTCTTC | CASSNAPGQGAYNEQFF
TRBJ2-2 | 16 | - | TRBV11-2 | - | TGTGCCAGCAGCTTAGGGAGTAGCGGCATTACCGGGGAGCTGTTTTTT | CASSLGSSGITGELFF
TRBJ1-4 | 14 | - | TRBV5-6 | - | TGTGCCAGCAGCCTGACCGAACAGGGCGAAAAACTGTTTTTT | CASSLTEQGEKLFF
TRBJ2-3 | 16 | - | TRBV7-9 | - | TGTGCCAGCAGTTCCGTGGTGGGGGGGCCCACAGATACGCAGTATTTT | CASSSVVGGPTDTQYF